This passage covers 29 T cell receptor beta chains from one sample sequenced in a study of CD8 T cells in Susac syndrome. With random hexamers, 0.5 to 1 ug RNA was reverse transcribed. TCRdb used MiXCR to reprocess the immunoSEQ multiplex PCR reads, holding one entry per CDR3 protein. The sample has 150,000 to 200,000 distinct CDR3 sequences, about 93% seen once; the top ten hold about 0.1%. Sequencing was performed on CD4+ T cells from PBMCs. These TCRs come from a human donor in good health.

V usage is TRBV7-8 and J usage is TRBJ2-3; maybe TRBD2 (6 bases). Germline V gene lookup returns CDR1 SGHVS and CDR2 FQNEAQ. Trimming left V 0 bases short and J 8 bases short, with 15 bases between. The CDR3 is made up of 15 amino acids. CDR3 in amino acids: CASSLARTTTGTQYF. As DNA, the CDR3 is TGTGCCAGCAGCTTAGCTAGGACTACTACGGGTACGCAGTATTTT.

For the CDR3, the DNA is TGCGCCAGCAGCTGGGGACAGAATTCACCCCTCCACTTT. Protein product: CASSWGQNSPLHF. The V gene is TRBV5-1, the J gene TRBJ1-6, with 7 bases matching TRBD1. This CDR3 has 13 amino acids. Germline CDR1 and CDR2: SGHRS and YFSETQ. V dropped 3 bases and J dropped 7; count of bases not matched to a gene: 1.

The chain joins TRBV29-1 to TRBJ2-5; a weak D match, TRBD2 (5 bases). Trimming removed 6 bases at V and 4 bases at J, with 9 bases between. CDR1 and CDR2 (germline): SQVTM, ANQGSEA. CDR3 length: 11 residues. This chain's CDR3 is CSVRAGETQYF. As DNA, the CDR3 is TGCAGCGTGAGGGCAGGAGAGACCCAGTACTTC.

V gene TRBV15 combines with J gene TRBJ1-1; D gene uncertain. Trimming cost V 1 base and J 1 base, with 10 bases left between them. Germline CDR1 LNHNV, CDR2 YYDKDF (reference sequence). This CDR3 contains 15 residues. CDR3: CATSRGFHRNTEAFF. The CDR3 coding sequence is TGTGCCACCAGCAGAGGATTTCACAGGAACACTGAAGCTTTCTTT. Complete variable domain (other parts from reference TRBV15 and TRBJ1-1): DAMVIQNPRYQVTQFGKPVTLSCSQTLNHNVMYWYQQKSSQAPKLLFHYYDKDFNNEADTPDNFQSRRPNTSFCFLDIRSPGLGDTAMYLCATSRGFHRNTEAFFGQGTRLTVV.

The chain combines TRBV12-3 or TRBV12-4 with TRBJ2-7; D gene unclear. Trimming took 3 bases from V and 0 from J, leaving 9 bases between them. The length of the CDR3 is 14 residues. This CDR3 is CASSFSVSSYEQYF. As DNA, the CDR3 is TGTGCCAGCAGTTTTAGTGTCAGCTCCTACGAGCAGTACTTC.

On this clonotype: An end of the junction differs from the germline gene, which may be a read error. The chain carries TRBV2 and TRBJ2-1; either TRBD1 or TRBD2 may supply D (5 bases each). CDR1 and CDR2 from the germline V gene are SNHLY and FYNNEI. The CDR3 runs 13 residues. CDR3 in amino acids: CSSYSEGRDEQFF. CDR3 DNA sequence: TGTTCCAGCTACAGTGAGGGGCGGGATGAGCAGTTCTTC.

V gene TRBV19 combines with J gene TRBJ2-5; 9 bases align to TRBD2. With V trimmed by 3 bases and J by 2 bases, 1 base remained unmatched. This CDR3 spans 14 amino acids. Germline assignment: CDR1 LNHDA and CDR2 SQIVND (reference sequence). The CDR3 DNA is TGTGCCAGTAGTATCGCGGGGGGGCAAGAGACCCAGTACTTC. The encoded protein is CASSIAGGQETQYF.

The chain combines TRBV15 with TRBJ2-1, with 9 bases that match TRBD1. The CDR3 has 16 amino acids. In germline, CDR1 is LNHNV, CDR2 YYDKDF (reference sequence). After removal of 6 bases from V and 3 bases from J, the junction contained 9 bases not matched to a gene. CDR3 coding DNA: TGTGCCACCAGTGGGACAGGGAAAGAGCTCTACAATGAGCAGTTCTTC. This encodes CATSGTGKELYNEQFF.

The chain couples TRBV11-2 to TRBJ2-1, with D perhaps TRBD2 (6 bases). Trimming pared 5 bases from V and 0 bases from J, leaving 14 bases between. Per germline, CDR1 SGHAT and CDR2 FQNNGV. There are 16 residues in the CDR3. The CDR3 DNA follows: TGTGCCAGCAGCCTTGCCCTAGCGCGCTCCTACAATGAGCAGTTCTTC. Translation: CASSLALARSYNEQFF.

The V and J genes are TRBV5-1 and TRBJ1-4; D is possibly TRBD1 (6 bases). Germline CDR1 SGHRS, CDR2 YFSETQ. This CDR3 region has 15 residues. The V end lost 4 bases, the J end lost 3 bases, and 13 bases lay between the germline ends. CDR3 sequence: CASSLGGPANEKLFF. The DNA of the CDR3 is TGCGCCAGCAGCCTGGGGGGGCCCGCTAATGAAAAACTGTTTTTT.

Concerning this clonotype itself: At one boundary the junction diverges from the germline segment, which might be a read error. The chain employs TRBV5-1 and TRBJ2-5; D perhaps matches TRBD2 (7 bases). This CDR3 has 14 amino acids. In germline, CDR1 is SGHRS, CDR2 YFSETQ. CDR3 residues: CASSLAGAEETQYF. Written as DNA, the CDR3 is TGTGCCAGCAGTTTGGCGGGGGCCGAAGAGACCCAGTACTTC.

The gene calls are TRBV28 and TRBJ1-1; D might be TRBD1 (5 bases). The CDR3 is 14 residues long. Germline CDR1 and CDR2: MDHEN and SYDVKM. V was clipped by 1 base and J by 4 bases, with 10 bases between them. CDR3 sequence: CASSLLGGFTEAFF. CDR3 DNA sequence: TGTGCCAGCAGTTTATTGGGGGGGTTCACTGAAGCTTTCTTT.

The rearrangement uses TRBV12-3 or TRBV12-4 and TRBJ2-1; D ambiguous. V was pared by 3 bases and J by 7 bases, with 16 bases between. The CDR3 extends over 15 amino acids. This CDR3 reads CASSFGRAEGNEQFF. CDR3 bases: TGTGCCAGCAGTTTTGGAAGGGCTGAAGGGAATGAGCAGTTCTTC.

The chain is built from TRBV5-4 and TRBJ2-1; D is possibly TRBD2 (5 bases). The CDR3 covers 15 residues. The germline gives CDR1 SGHNT, CDR2 YYREEE (reference sequence). V shed 2 bases and J shed 2 bases, with 11 bases lying between them. The CDR3 spells CASSFDLATYNEQFF. The DNA of the CDR3 is TGTGCCAGCAGCTTCGATCTAGCCACCTACAATGAGCAGTTCTTC.

The rearrangement links TRBV28 to TRBJ2-7, with TRBD2 as a possible D gene (6 bases). Germline V lookup: CDR1 MDHEN, CDR2 SYDVKM. CDR3 length: 13 amino acids. V lost 7 bases and J 3 bases, leaving 13 bases between the germline ends. CDR3 residues: CASTGGGDYEQYF. CDR3 nucleotides: TGTGCCAGCACCGGAGGAGGGGACTACGAGCAGTACTTC. The full variable domain, its missing parts supplied by reference TRBV28 and TRBJ2-7, is DVKVTQSSRYLVKRTGEKVFLECVQDMDHENMFWYRQDPGLGLRLIYFSYDVKMKEKGDIPEGYSVSREKKERFSLILESASTNQTSMYLCASTGGGDYEQYFGPGTRLTVT.

V and J are TRBV10-3 and TRBJ1-4, with a weak D call TRBD1 (5 bases). Trimming shortened V by 3 bases and J by 6 bases, and 23 bases separated the two germline ends. This CDR3 spans 18 amino acids. The germline V gene has CDR1 ENHRY and CDR2 SYGVKD. The DNA of the CDR3 is TGTGCCATCAGTGAAGTTCAGGAGCCGGGTAGGGGTGATGAAAAACTGTTTTTT. It encodes CAISEVQEPGRGDEKLFF.

This clonotype has a single count. The rearrangement uses TRBV7-2 and TRBJ2-7, with D unclear. This CDR3 contains 14 residues. Germline lookup yields CDR1 SGHTA and CDR2 FQGNSA. V was shortened by 0 bases and J by 0 bases, with 6 bases between the two germline ends. The CDR3 loop reads CASSLASYSYEQYF. CDR3 sequence (DNA): TGTGCCAGCAGCTTAGCTAGCTACTCCTACGAGCAGTACTTC.

In its sample, this clonotype was seen a few times. The chain links TRBV30 to TRBJ1-2; D is perhaps TRBD1 (6 bases). Per the germline V gene, CDR1 is GTSNPN and CDR2 is SVGIG (reference sequence). CDR3 length equals 13 residues. V dropped 3 bases and J dropped 5 bases, with 13 bases sitting between them. This CDR3 reads CAWSVQGAYGYTF. CDR3 coding DNA: TGTGCCTGGAGCGTACAGGGAGCATATGGCTACACCTTC.

This chain connects TRBV5-4 to TRBJ2-1, with 16 bases aligning to TRBD2. The germline V gene encodes CDR1 SGHNT and CDR2 YYREEE (reference sequence). V dropped 4 bases and J dropped 7; count of bases not matched to a gene: 2. The CDR3 has 15 amino acids. For the CDR3, the DNA is TGTGCCAGCAGCGGGGGACTAGCGGGGGGGAATGAGCAGTTCTTC. Translation: CASSGGLAGGNEQFF.

The J gene is TRBJ2-5, the V gene TRBV5-4; 8 nucleotides agree with TRBD1. V lost 4 bases and J lost 2; bases outside the gene matches: 1. The CDR3 covers 13 residues. The V gene's germline CDR1 is SGHNT and CDR2 YYREEE (reference sequence). The chain's CDR3 is CASSTGGQETQYF. The CDR3 bases are TGTGCCAGCAGCACAGGGGGGCAAGAGACCCAGTACTTC.

The CDR3 DNA sequence: TGTGCCAGCAGTGAAATCACAGGGGAAGGCGAGCAGTACTTC. Translated: CASSEITGEGEQYF. This chain links TRBV6-1 with TRBJ2-7, with TRBD1 matching 7 bases. Per the germline V gene, CDR1 is MNHNS and CDR2 is SASEGT. This CDR3 is 14 amino acids long. Trimming cost V 2 bases and J 6 bases; bases outside gene matches: 7.

The rearrangement links TRBV30 to TRBJ2-1, with D perhaps matching TRBD1 (6 bases). The CDR3 is made up of 13 amino acids. Per germline, CDR1 GTSNPN and CDR2 SVGIG (reference sequence). The ends were cut back, 1 base at V and 6 bases at J, with 10 bases in the middle. The CDR3 DNA reads TGTGCCTGGAGTGGCACAGGGATCAATGAGCAGTTCTTC. It translates to CAWSGTGINEQFF.

V usage is TRBV6-5 and J usage is TRBJ1-2, with D possibly being TRBD1 (6 bases). The V gene lost 3 bases and the J gene lost 0 bases, with 14 bases spanning the gap. CDR1 and CDR2 (germline): MNHEY, SVGAGI. This CDR3 region has 16 residues. The CDR3 protein is CASSYGQTLANYGYTF. For the CDR3, the DNA is TGTGCCAGCAGTTATGGACAGACGTTAGCTAACTATGGCTACACCTTC.

The rearrangement joins TRBV5-4 to TRBJ2-6; either TRBD1 or TRBD2 may fit D (5 bases each). The CDR3 totals 18 residues. The V and J ends lost 6 bases and 0 bases respectively, with 19 bases between them. Looked up from germline, CDR1 is SGHNT and CDR2 is YYREEE (reference sequence). CDR3 residues: CASTPRGQSISGANVLTF. The CDR3 DNA is TGTGCCAGCACCCCTCGGGGCCAGAGCATCTCTGGGGCCAACGTCCTGACTTTC.

This clonotype was picked up one time. This chain uses TRBV5-6 with TRBJ1-4; no reliable D call. Germline V gives CDR1 SGHDT, CDR2 YYEEEE. The CDR3 sequence is 16 residues long. V was shortened by 0 bases and J by 7 bases, with 16 bases between the two germline ends. This CDR3 is CASSLVRGFRAEKLFF. The CDR3 nucleotides read TGTGCCAGCAGCTTGGTACGAGGGTTCCGTGCTGAAAAACTGTTTTTT. The complete variable domain, with remaining parts taken from reference TRBV5-6 and TRBJ1-4, reads DAGVTQSPTHLIKTRGQQVTLRCSPKSGHDTVSWYQQALGQGPQFIFQYYEEEERQRGNFPDRFSGHQFPNYSSELNVNALLLGDSALYLCASSLVRGFRAEKLFFGSGTQLSVL.

This chain links TRBV5-1 with TRBJ1-5, with D perhaps TRBD1 (6 bases). CDR1 and CDR2 (germline): SGHRS, YFSETQ. The length of the CDR3 is 13 residues. Trimming removed 0 bases from V and 9 bases from J, with 10 bases in between. CDR3 nucleotide sequence: TGCGCCAGCAGCTTGGGAGGGGGTGGGCCCCAGCATTTT. This sequence encodes CASSLGGGGPQHF.

This sequence joins TRBV29-1 and TRBJ2-7, with D possibly TRBD1 on 5 matching bases. The germline V and J ends were trimmed by 4 bases and 4 bases, with 8 bases remaining between them. This CDR3 has 11 amino acids. Germline CDR1 and CDR2: SQVTM and ANQGSEA. In DNA, the CDR3 is TGCAGCGTTGTTGACAGTTACGAGCAGTACGTC. Translated: CSVVDSYEQYV.

CDR3 region: CATSPPGGGEQPQHF. As DNA, the CDR3 is TGTGCCACCAGCCCCCCCGGAGGGGGTGAACAGCCCCAGCATTTT. The genes are TRBV15 and TRBJ1-5, with D possibly being TRBD1 (6 bases). Germline V gene lookup returns CDR1 LNHNV and CDR2 YYDKDF (reference sequence). The ends were cut back, 5 bases at V and 7 bases at J, with 18 bases in the middle. The CDR3 totals 15 residues.

V and J are TRBV6-6 and TRBJ1-3, with D hard to call. The V gene lost 7 bases and the J gene lost 4 bases, with 8 bases spanning the gap. This CDR3 has 12 residues. CDR1 is MNHNY, CDR2 SVGAGI, per germline (reference sequence). The CDR3 DNA follows: TGTGCCAGCATCACAGACGGAAACACCATATATTTT. Protein product: CASITDGNTIYF.